This T cell receptor (beta chain) comes out of a study of T cells after yellow fever vaccination. Study in general: Fractions containing few cells were prepared with SMART-Seq v4 Ultra Low Input. Overall study results and limits: Contamination of FACS-sorted repertoires by abundant clonotypes from the bulk population could occur. Post-booster repertoires contained most primary-vaccination clones again (roughly 95% CD4, roughly 91% CD8).

TCRdb ran MiXCR on the 5' RACE reads and lists one entry per CDR3 protein. The sample lists 110,000 to 150,000 distinct CDR3 sequences; under 8% were seen once. Ten or more counts support this clonotype. Its specificity is unknown. Germline V gene sequence: CDR1 MGHRA, CDR2 YSYEKL. This CDR3 spans 12 amino acids. With 0 bases removed from V and 4 bases from J, the gap between germline ends came to 2 bases. This sequence was found in a man younger than 45 who received the YFV17D yellow fever vaccine. Specimen: CD4+ T cells sorted from PBMCs, collected 10 days after the yellow fever booster vaccination. The gene calls are TRBV4-1 and TRBJ2-3; D gene ambiguous. The CDR3 loop reads CASSQDSDTQYF. The CDR3 DNA follows: TGCGCCAGCAGCCAAGATTCAGATACGCAGTATTTT.